The 26 T cell receptor beta chains given below trace back to one sample, sequenced in a study of blood T cell repertoires in COVID-19. TCRdb's table, derived via immunoSEQ multiplex PCR, lists solely in-frame clones and lacks some. The profile shows more than 150,000 clones, around 90% of them singletons. Sequencing was performed on peripheral blood. These receptors all stem from a man aged 45-65 years with acute or convalescent COVID-19.

This chain links TRBV10-3 with TRBJ2-3; 8 nucleotides align to TRBD2. V gave up 11 bases and J gave up 2 bases; unmatched junction bases: 15. The germline CDR1 and CDR2 sequences are ENHRY and SYGVKD. CDR3 size: 16 residues. The CDR3 sequence is CASLSGLTSATDTQYF. CDR3 DNA: TGTGCCTCTCTATCAGGTTTGACTAGCGCCACAGATACGCAGTATTTT.

V and J are TRBV27 and TRBJ1-4, with TRBD1 as a possible D gene (5 bases). V lost 6 bases to trimming and J lost 4 bases, with 12 bases between them. This CDR3 spans 14 amino acids. The V gene's germline CDR1 is MNHEY and CDR2 SMNVEV (reference sequence). CDR3 bases: TGTGCCAGCAGCCCGCGGGGGTATAATGAAAAACTGTTTTTT. Encoded protein: CASSPRGYNEKLFF.

This clone was seen only once. The chain uses TRBV28 and TRBJ2-2; TRBD2 matches at 7 bases. The length of the CDR3 is 16 residues. The germline CDR1 and CDR2 sequences are MDHEN and SYDVKM. V shed 5 bases, J shed 0 bases, and the junction held 6 bases outside the gene matches. The CDR3 loop reads CASSPGGNSNTGELFF. DNA of the CDR3: TGTGCCAGCAGTCCCGGGGGGAACTCGAACACCGGGGAGCTGTTTTTT.

The V and J genes are TRBV11-2 and TRBJ2-7; 9 positions match TRBD2. Germline V gene data show CDR1 as SGHAT and CDR2 as FQNNGV. The CDR3 is 17 amino acids. The junction had 10 bases not matched to a gene; V was cut back by 3 bases and J by 1 base. This CDR3 is CASSFPGGAGGSYEQYF. In nucleotides, the CDR3 is TGTGCCAGCAGCTTCCCCGGAGGGGCGGGAGGGTCCTACGAGCAGTACTTC. Full variable domain (outside the CDR3, taken from reference TRBV11-2 and TRBJ2-7): EAGVAQSPRYKIIEKRQSVAFWCNPISGHATLYWYQQILGQGPKLLIQFQNNGVVDDSQLPKDRFSAERLKGVDSTLKIQPAKLEDSAVYLCASSFPGGAGGSYEQYFGPGTRLTVT.

The V gene is TRBV28, the J gene TRBJ2-7, with 9 bases lining up with TRBD1. Germline V gene sequence: CDR1 MDHEN, CDR2 SYDVKM. With V trimmed by 7 bases and J by 1 base, 5 bases remained unmatched. The CDR3 spans 14 residues. The CDR3 coding sequence is TGTGCCAGCACCGGGACAGGGACTTCCTACGAGCAGTACTTC. It translates to CASTGTGTSYEQYF.

This clone was observed once. Additional DNA sequences in this sample encode the identical CDR3. The gene calls are TRBV7-2 and TRBJ1-5, with D hard to call. The V gene lost 2 bases and the J gene lost 4 bases, with 12 bases spanning the gap. The CDR3 runs to 15 residues. Germline V gene data show CDR1 as SGHTA and CDR2 as FQGNSA. The CDR3 spells CASSLYRGENQPQHF. In nucleotides, the CDR3 is TGTGCCAGCAGCTTATACCGGGGTGAGAATCAGCCCCAGCATTTT.

The chain joins TRBV7-2 to TRBJ2-6, with a possible D match to TRBD1 (6 bases). CDR3 length equals 16 residues. The germline gives CDR1 SGHTA, CDR2 FQGNSA. V lost 5 bases and J 4 bases, leaving 15 bases between the germline ends. The CDR3 nucleotides are TGTGCCAGCAGCCCCGACAGGTCTCAAGGGGCCAACGTCCTGACTTTC. Protein: CASSPDRSQGANVLTF.

The V call is TRBV19, the J call TRBJ2-1; tentatively, D is TRBD1 (7 bases). The CDR3 runs to 15 residues. The V and J ends lost 2 bases and 2 bases respectively, with 10 bases between them. Per germline, CDR1 LNHDA and CDR2 SQIVND (reference sequence). The CDR3 spells CASSIQGGTYNEQFF. The CDR3 nucleotides are TGTGCCAGTAGTATACAGGGGGGAACCTACAATGAGCAGTTCTTC.

This clone was counted between two and nine times. V and J are TRBV7-9 and TRBJ2-7, with D possibly being TRBD1 (6 bases). Trimming pared 5 bases from V and 7 bases from J, leaving 15 bases between. This CDR3 comprises 13 residues. Germline-derived CDR1 and CDR2 are SEHNR and FQNEAQ (reference sequence). The CDR3 sequence: CASSRSGAGEQYF. The CDR3 nucleotides read TGTGCCAGCAGCCGCTCAGGGGCCGGAGAGCAGTACTTC.

The chain is built from TRBV28 and TRBJ1-2; D gene uncertain. V lost 3 bases and J lost 2, with 7 bases in between. Germline-derived CDR1 and CDR2 are MDHEN and SYDVKM. This CDR3 has 13 amino acids. CDR3 sequence (DNA): TGTGCCAGCAGTTTTCCGGGGAACTATGGCTACACCTTC. Amino acid sequence: CASSFPGNYGYTF.

The chain couples TRBV3-1 (or the pseudogene TRBV3-2) to TRBJ2-2; 7 nucleotides align to TRBD1. Germline loops: CDR1 LGHDT, CDR2 YNNKEL (reference sequence). The CDR3 is made up of 15 amino acids. Trimming took 4 bases from V and 5 from J; bases not matched to a gene: 7. CDR3 residues: CASSPWTGGTGELFF. DNA of the CDR3: TGTGCCAGCAGCCCCTGGACAGGTGGGACCGGGGAGCTGTTTTTT.

The V gene is TRBV29-1, the J gene TRBJ2-7, with TRBD1 matching over 7 bases. The length of the CDR3 is 13 residues. Germline CDR1 is SQVTM and CDR2 is ANQGSEA. Losses at the gene ends were 6 bases for V and 1 base for J; bases not matched to a gene: 6. For the CDR3, the DNA is TGCAGCGTAGAGACAGGGCATTCCTACGAGCAGTACTTC. Protein product: CSVETGHSYEQYF.

This rearrangement joins TRBV19 to TRBJ1-5; possibly TRBD1 for D (6 bases). This CDR3 is built from 13 residues. Trimming stripped 4 bases from V and 5 bases from J, with 9 bases between. Germline assignment: CDR1 LNHDA and CDR2 SQIVND (reference sequence). The CDR3 loop is CASSRDTYQPQHF. The CDR3 DNA reads TGTGCCAGTAGTAGGGACACTTATCAGCCCCAGCATTTT. The full variable domain, rest sourced from reference TRBV19 and TRBJ1-5, is DGGITQSPKYLFRKEGQNVTLSCEQNLNHDAMYWYRQDPGQGLRLIYYSQIVNDFQKGDIAEGYSVSREKKESFPLTVTSAQKNPTAFYLCASSRDTYQPQHFGDGTRLSIL.

The J gene is TRBJ2-5, the V gene TRBV12-3 or TRBV12-4; D ambiguous. V was trimmed by 5 bases and J by 1 base, leaving 8 bases between them. This CDR3 region has 13 residues. The CDR3 nucleotides read TGTGCCAGCAGTAAGCAATCCCAAGAGACCCAGTACTTC. This gives the protein CASSKQSQETQYF.

J is TRBJ1-2 and V is TRBV12-3 or TRBV12-4; 7 nucleotides match TRBD1. After removal of 6 bases from V and 8 bases from J, the junction contained 9 bases not matched to a gene. The CDR3 is 13 residues long. The CDR3 DNA reads as TGTGCCAGCAGCCCAACAGGGGCGGACGGCTACACCTTC. It is translated as CASSPTGADGYTF.

The chain combines TRBV11-2 with TRBJ2-2; tentatively, D is TRBD2 (5 bases). Trimming cost V 8 bases and J 4 bases, with 23 bases left between them. CDR3 length: 17 residues. The germline V gene has CDR1 SGHAT and CDR2 FQNNGV. The DNA for the CDR3 is TGTGCCAGCTGCCTTGGATTTTCGGGGAGTAGCACCGGGGAGCTGTTTTTT. This gives the protein CASCLGFSGSSTGELFF. The whole variable domain, filled in from reference TRBV11-2 and TRBJ2-2, reads EAGVAQSPRYKIIEKRQSVAFWCNPISGHATLYWYQQILGQGPKLLIQFQNNGVVDDSQLPKDRFSAERLKGVDSTLKIQPAKLEDSAVYLCASCLGFSGSSTGELFFGEGSRLTVL.

The chain links TRBV15 to TRBJ1-5, with D unresolved. Germline CDR1 reads LNHNV; CDR2 reads YYDKDF (reference sequence). This CDR3 contains 15 residues. The ends were cut back, 1 base at V and 0 bases at J, with 7 bases in the middle. This CDR3 is CATSRVRDSNQPQHF. As DNA, the CDR3 is TGTGCCACCAGCAGAGTTCGAGATAGCAATCAGCCCCAGCATTTT.

The chain is built from TRBV28 and TRBJ1-5, with unresolved D. Trimming removed 2 bases from V and 3 bases from J, with 8 bases in between. Germline CDR1 is MDHEN and CDR2 is SYDVKM. This CDR3 is 14 amino acids long. This chain's CDR3 is CASSLTQNNQPQHF. CDR3 DNA sequence: TGTGCCAGCAGTTTAACACAGAACAATCAGCCCCAGCATTTT.

This chain links TRBV7-8 with TRBJ2-7; TRBD2 aligns across 7 bases. This CDR3 comprises 15 residues. Germline V gene lookup returns CDR1 SGHVS and CDR2 FQNEAQ. V was pared by 6 bases and J by 3 bases, with 11 bases of the junction left unmatched. The CDR3 loop is CASSIGPSGDYEQYF. The CDR3 nucleotides read TGTGCCAGCAGTATAGGACCTAGCGGCGACTACGAGCAGTACTTC.

This sequence joins TRBV7-2 and TRBJ1-5; TRBD1 agrees at 7 bases. The germline CDR1 and CDR2 sequences are SGHTA and FQGNSA. The V and J ends lost 1 base and 5 bases, in that order; junction bases with no gene match: 5. The CDR3 is 15 residues long. CDR3 DNA: TGTGCCAGCAGCTTAGTCGGGACAGCTGATCAGCCCCAGCATTTT. It translates to CASSLVGTADQPQHF.

V is TRBV21-1 and J is TRBJ2-7; the table's D call, TRBD2, has no DNA check behind it. TRBV21-1 is shown as a pseudogene. The CDR3 covers 17 residues. The CDR3 DNA follows: TGTGCCAGCAGCTCCACCCGGCTAGCGGGGGATGACTACGAGCAGTACGTC. Amino acid sequence: CASSSTRLAGDDYEQYV.

The J gene is TRBJ2-2, the V gene TRBV11-3; 7 bases fit TRBD1. The CDR3 spans 16 residues. Germline V CDR1 and CDR2: SGHNT, YENEEA. The V and J ends lost 5 bases and 4 bases, in that order; junction bases with no gene match: 10. CDR3 in DNA: TGTGCCAGCAGCCCGAGACAGGGAACCGTCACCGGGGAGCTGTTTTTT. Translated, it gives CASSPRQGTVTGELFF.

The V and J genes are TRBV7-3 and TRBJ1-4; no definite D call. Trimming shortened V by 5 bases and J by 6 bases, and 16 bases separated the two germline ends. This CDR3 has 15 amino acids. Germline V gives CDR1 SGHTA, CDR2 FQGTGA. CDR3 amino acids: CASSPGGEGDEKLFF. The CDR3, as DNA: TGTGCCAGCAGCCCCGGCGGTGAGGGCGATGAAAAACTGTTTTTT.

The table lists this clone with a few counts. The CDR3 coding sequence is TGTGCCAGCAGCCAGGAAACAGGGGGTAACACCGGGGAGCTGTTTTTT. Translated, it gives CASSQETGGNTGELFF. The chain couples TRBV3-1 (or the pseudogene TRBV3-2) to TRBJ2-2, with 8 nucleotides matching TRBD1. The CDR3 contains 16 residues. V trimming: 3 bases; J trimming: 2 bases; junction bases outside the gene matches: 5. Germline CDR1 is LGHDT and CDR2 is YNNKEL (reference sequence).

The rearrangement joins TRBV28 to TRBJ1-4; 9 bases fit TRBD1. The CDR3 sequence is 15 residues long. Trimming removed 5 bases from V and 8 bases from J; junction bases left unmatched: 9. The V gene's germline CDR1 is MDHEN and CDR2 SYDVKM. This CDR3 reads CASSTPIGQGEKLFF. CDR3 nucleotide sequence: TGTGCCAGCAGTACCCCGATAGGACAGGGGGAAAAACTGTTTTTT.

This clone was seen more than once but under ten times. The V gene is TRBV5-1, the J gene TRBJ2-5; 9 bases agree with TRBD2. V was pared by 4 bases and J by 1 base, with 8 bases of the junction left unmatched. CDR3 length: 16 residues. Germline CDR1 is SGHRS and CDR2 is YFSETQ. In DNA, the CDR3 is TGCGCCAGCAGCCCCCTTTTGACTAGCGGCCAAGAGACCCAGTACTTC. Translated: CASSPLLTSGQETQYF.